This T cell receptor beta chain was sequenced during a study of OX40 agonist ivuxolimab in advanced cancers. Here immunoSEQ multiplex PCR was the method, and the copy in TCRdb shows in-frame clones only, minus some. The table has about 67,000 clones, approximately 85% seen once. Drawing of blood for sampling happened at baseline, at cycle 4 day 1, and at cycle 7 day 1. The germline gives CDR1 WSHSY, CDR2 SAAADI. The V segment lost 7 bases and the J segment 6 bases; nucleotides outside the gene matches: 5. The CDR3 has 12 residues. This clone appeared a few times. The sequencing used CD4+ or CD8+ T cells sorted from blood, collected in a trial of the OX40 agonist ivuxolimab. The sequence came from an adult with an advanced solid tumor such as melanoma, head and neck, liver or kidney cancer. This chain connects TRBV10-2 to TRBJ2-7; 8 bases agree with TRBD2. This CDR3 is CASKTSVLEQYF. As DNA, the CDR3 is TGCGCCAGCAAGACTAGCGTCCTCGAGCAGTACTTC.